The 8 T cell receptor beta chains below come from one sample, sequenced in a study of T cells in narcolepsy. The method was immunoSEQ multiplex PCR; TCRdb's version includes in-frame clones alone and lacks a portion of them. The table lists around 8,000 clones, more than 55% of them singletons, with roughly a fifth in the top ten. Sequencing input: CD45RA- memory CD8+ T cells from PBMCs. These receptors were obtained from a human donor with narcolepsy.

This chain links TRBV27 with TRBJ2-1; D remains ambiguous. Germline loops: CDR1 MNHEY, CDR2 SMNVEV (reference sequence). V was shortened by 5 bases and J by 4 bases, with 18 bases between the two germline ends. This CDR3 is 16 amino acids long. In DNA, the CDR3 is TGTGCCAGCAGTACCCGGACCTCCAGCCTATACAATGAGCAGTTCTTC. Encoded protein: CASSTRTSSLYNEQFF.

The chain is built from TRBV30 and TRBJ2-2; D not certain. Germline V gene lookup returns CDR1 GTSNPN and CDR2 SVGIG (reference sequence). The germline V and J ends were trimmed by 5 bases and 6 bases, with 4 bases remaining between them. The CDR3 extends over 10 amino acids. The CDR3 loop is CAWASGELFF. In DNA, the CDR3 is TGTGCCTGGGCATCCGGGGAGCTGTTTTTT.

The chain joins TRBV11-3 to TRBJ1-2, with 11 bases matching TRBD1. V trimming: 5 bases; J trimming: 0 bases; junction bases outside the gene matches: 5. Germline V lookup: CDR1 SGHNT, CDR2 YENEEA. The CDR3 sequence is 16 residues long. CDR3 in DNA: TGTGCCAGCAGCGGACAGGGGGCGGAAACTAACTATGGCTACACCTTC. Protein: CASSGQGAETNYGYTF.

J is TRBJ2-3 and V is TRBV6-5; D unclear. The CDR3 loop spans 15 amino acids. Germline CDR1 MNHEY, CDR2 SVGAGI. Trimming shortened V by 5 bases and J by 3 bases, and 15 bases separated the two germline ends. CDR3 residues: CASSPTVGGTDTQYF. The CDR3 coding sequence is TGTGCCAGCAGTCCTACAGTAGGTGGGACAGATACGCAGTATTTT.

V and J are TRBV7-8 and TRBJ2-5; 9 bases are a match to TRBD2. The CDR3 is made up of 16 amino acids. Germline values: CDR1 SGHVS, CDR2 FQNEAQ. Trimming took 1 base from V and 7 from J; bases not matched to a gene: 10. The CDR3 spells CASSLVASGEAGTQYF. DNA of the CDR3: TGTGCCAGCAGCTTAGTGGCTAGCGGGGAGGCGGGGACCCAGTACTTC.

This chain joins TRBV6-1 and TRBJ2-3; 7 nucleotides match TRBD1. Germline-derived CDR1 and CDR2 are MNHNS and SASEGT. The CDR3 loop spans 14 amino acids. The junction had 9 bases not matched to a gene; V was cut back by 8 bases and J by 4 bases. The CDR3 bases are TGTGCCAGCTTATACAGGGGAGATGCAGATACGCAGTATTTT. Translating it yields CASLYRGDADTQYF.

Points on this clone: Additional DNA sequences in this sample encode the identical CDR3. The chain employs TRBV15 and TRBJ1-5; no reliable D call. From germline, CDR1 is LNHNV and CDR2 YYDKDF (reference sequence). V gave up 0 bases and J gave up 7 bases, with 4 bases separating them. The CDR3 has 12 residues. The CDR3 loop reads CATSRENQPQHF. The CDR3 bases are TGTGCCACCAGCAGAGAGAACCAGCCCCAGCATTTT.

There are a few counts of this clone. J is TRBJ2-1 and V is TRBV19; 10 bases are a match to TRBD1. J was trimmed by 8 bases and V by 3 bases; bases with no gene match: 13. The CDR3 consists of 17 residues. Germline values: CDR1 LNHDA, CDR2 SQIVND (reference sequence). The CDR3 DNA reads TGTGCCAGTAGTATTTCCATCCCGGGACAGGGGTCCGATGAGCAGTTCTTC. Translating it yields CASSISIPGQGSDEQFF.